The 3 T cell receptor beta chains reported below all come from one sample, sequenced in a study of shared clonotypes between healthy human individuals. This table comes from immunoSEQ multiplex PCR, and its TCRdb copy is limited to in-frame clones, with some not included. Of 1.4 million or so clones listed, around 98.5% are singletons. Source material: naive CD4+ T cells sorted from blood. Subset denoted: CD45RA+ positively selected. The receptors were sampled from a man aged 30 to 45 in good health.

This chain links TRBV30 with TRBJ1-3; weak D call: TRBD1 (5 bases). The CDR3 contains 12 residues. Germline CDR1 is GTSNPN and CDR2 is SVGIG (reference sequence). CDR3 sequence reads: CATGMGGNTIYF. CDR3 DNA sequence: TGTGCTACAGGAATGGGGGGGAACACCATATATTTT.

The chain joins TRBV19 to TRBJ1-2; 12 bases map to TRBD1. Per germline, CDR1 LNHDA and CDR2 SQIVND (reference sequence). With 4 bases clipped from V and 4 bases from J, the junction kept 4 bases outside the gene matches. The CDR3 is 15 amino acids. CDR3 amino acids: CASSRGQGASYGYTF. In nucleotides, the CDR3 is TGTGCCAGTAGTAGGGGACAGGGGGCCAGCTATGGCTACACCTTC.

The rearrangement joins TRBV7-8 to TRBJ2-5; 8 bases are shared with TRBD1. This CDR3 spans 17 amino acids. J gave up 4 bases and V 0 bases, and 10 bases lay outside the gene matches. Germline V gives CDR1 SGHVS, CDR2 FQNEAQ. The CDR3 region is CASSLAPGTGGGETQYF. Written as DNA, the CDR3 is TGTGCCAGCAGCTTAGCCCCCGGGACAGGTGGAGGAGAGACCCAGTACTTC.